The rows below give T cell receptor beta chains drawn from one sample of a study of cytomegalovirus exposure and HLA in healthy donors. Here immunoSEQ multiplex PCR was the method, and the copy in TCRdb shows in-frame clones only, minus some. The sample consists of about 60,000 clones, roughly nine tenths of them appearing once. The specimen was PBMCs. The receptors shown here come from a man younger than 35 in good health and CMV-seronegative. CDR3s include the opening cysteine and the closing phenylalanine or tryptophan. D genes are given only for firm matches. For some rows the clone size is stated as once, few or many, or as a class when expanded; others skip it.

-	TRBJ2-1	-	TRBV6-5	TGTGCCAGCAGTTACTCTAACAATGTTCCTTACAATGAGCAGTTCTTC	CASSYSNNVPYNEQFF
-	TRBJ2-5	-	TRBV28	TGTGCCAGCAGTCCTCGATTACTAGCACGATATCAGGAGACCCAGTACTTC	CASSPRLLARYQETQYF
TRBD2	TRBJ2-3	-	TRBV7-9	TGTGCCAGCAGCCCGGGACTAGGGACGCAAGATACGCAGTATTTT	CASSPGLGTQDTQYF
-	TRBJ2-7	-	TRBV27	TGTGCCAGCGGCCGGACTATCTCCTACGAGCAGTACTTC	CASGRTISYEQYF
TRBD1	TRBJ2-2	-	TRBV9	TGTGCCAGCAGCGTAGAGGGTCAGGGGGCCTCCGGGGAGCTGTTTTTT	CASSVEGQGASGELFF
-	TRBJ2-5	-	TRBV28	TGTGCCAGCATCCCGGCCCTCGGGAGATCCAAAGAGACCCAGTACTTC	CASIPALGRSKETQYF
TRBD1	TRBJ2-1	-	TRBV11-3	TGTGCCAGCAGCTCGACAGGGGTGGGTTCCTACAATGAGCAGTTCTTC	CASSSTGVGSYNEQFF
-	TRBJ1-4	-	TRBV28	TGTGCCAGCAGTCCCGTAGATGGTGGTGAAAAACTGTTTTTT	CASSPVDGGEKLFF
-	TRBJ2-7	-	TRBV28	TGTGCCAGCAGTTTTTCGCCAGGGGACCCCGACTCCTACGAGCAGTACTTC	CASSFSPGDPDSYEQYF
-	TRBJ2-2	-	TRBV6-6	TGTGCCAGCATCAGGGGGAACACCGGGGAGCTGTTTTTT	CASIRGNTGELFF
-	TRBJ2-5	-	TRBV7-6	TGTGCCAGCAGCTTAAATACTTGGGCAGAACAAGAGACCCAGTACTTC	CASSLNTWAEQETQYF
-	TRBJ1-2	-	TRBV2	TGTGCCAGCGGTGGAGGGAACTATGGCTACACCTTC	CASGGGNYGYTF
TRBD2	TRBJ2-7	-	TRBV10-2	TGCGCCAGCGTGGGACTAGCGGGTGGTAACGAGCAGTACTTC	CASVGLAGGNEQYF
-	TRBJ2-3	-	TRBV7-8	TGTGCCAGCAGCTTAGAGAGCTACAGGGGACTCACCACAGATACGCAGTATTTT	CASSLESYRGLTTDTQYF
-	TRBJ2-7	-	TRBV27	TGTGCCAGCAGTTTCGGAGTAGCGTACGGGTACGAGCAGTACTTC	CASSFGVAYGYEQYF
-	TRBJ2-3	-	TRBV25-1	TGTGCCAGCAGTGGACTGGTGGGAGCGGATACGCAGTATTTT	CASSGLVGADTQYF
TRBD1	TRBJ2-2	-	TRBV7-3	TGTGCCAGCAGCTTAAGACAGGGTAAAGCCACCGGGGAGCTGTTTTTT	CASSLRQGKATGELFF
TRBD2	TRBJ2-1	-	TRBV4-1	TGCGCCAGCAGCCAAGATTATGGAGCGGGAGGGCTTGAGCAGTTCTTC	CASSQDYGAGGLEQFF
-	TRBJ1-5	-	TRBV9	TGTGCCAGCAGCGTAGGGGCAGATAGCAATCAGCCCCAGCATTTT	CASSVGADSNQPQHF
TRBD1	TRBJ1-2	once	TRBV28	TGTGCCAGCTCCCGGACAGGAATAAACTATGGCTACACCTTC	CASSRTGINYGYTF
TRBD1	TRBJ2-2	-	TRBV5-5	TGTGCCAGCAGCTCGGACAGGGGCACCGGGGAGCTGTTTTTT	CASSSDRGTGELFF
-	TRBJ1-5	once	TRBV4-1	TGCGCCAGCAGCCACACGACAGAGCCCTTGGGGGGGCCCCAGCATTTT	CASSHTTEPLGGPQHF
-	TRBJ1-1	-	TRBV4-2	TGTGCCAGCAGCCAAGTCGGTGGCAGGGCGAACACTGAAGCTTTCTTT	CASSQVGGRANTEAFF
TRBD2	TRBJ2-4	-	TRBV28	TGTGCCAGCAGTTTAAAGGCTAGCGGGAGGCTGGGTATTCGAAACATTCAGTACTTC	CASSLKASGRLGIRNIQYF
TRBD1	TRBJ1-4	-	TRBV6-5	TGTGCCAGCAGTTACAGGGGGCTGAATGAAAAACTGTTTTTT	CASSYRGLNEKLFF
-	TRBJ1-5	-	TRBV28	TGTGCCAGCAGTTTTCGTCAGGGGACCCAGCCCCAGCATTTT	CASSFRQGTQPQHF
TRBD1	TRBJ1-2	-	TRBV6-1	TGTGCCAGTCGTCCGGGACAGGGGGTGGAGGGCTACACCTTC	CASRPGQGVEGYTF
TRBD1	TRBJ2-7	-	TRBV2	TGTGCCAGCAGTAAACCATGGACAGGGGGCTACGAGCAGTACTTC	CASSKPWTGGYEQYF
TRBD2	TRBJ2-1	-	TRBV6-6	TGTGCCACCCTGGGACTACCCAGCTCCTACAATGAGCAGTTCTTC	CATLGLPSSYNEQFF
TRBD2	TRBJ2-7	-	TRBV6-1	TGTGCCAGCAGCAGTCCACGGGGGGTTCTCGAGCAGTACTTC	CASSSPRGVLEQYF
-	TRBJ1-2	few	TRBV28	TGTGCCAGCAGCCGGACAGCCTCAAACTATGGCTACACCTTC	CASSRTASNYGYTF
-	TRBJ2-5	few	TRBV6-1	TGTGCCAGCAGCAGGGGGGCCCAGTACTTC	CASSRGAQYF
TRBD2	TRBJ2-7	-	TRBV9	TGTGCCAGCAGCGTCTCCGGGACTAGTAGTTACTACGAGCAGTACTTC	CASSVSGTSSYYEQYF
TRBD2	TRBJ2-1	-	TRBV2	TGTGCCAGCAGTGAACTAAATACGGCGGGAGGGGGGCAGTTCTTC	CASSELNTAGGGQFF
-	TRBJ1-5	-	TRBV5-1	TGCGCCAGCAGCTTGGAAGAGAATCATCAGCCCCAGCATTTT	CASSLEENHQPQHF
TRBD2	TRBJ2-3	-	TRBV4-1	TGCGCCAGCAGCCCAACCGGGACTAGCGGGAGGGCAGATACGCAGTATTTT	CASSPTGTSGRADTQYF
TRBD1	TRBJ2-7	few	TRBV11-1	TGTGCCAGCAGCTCCCAGGGGGCACTATCCTACGAGCAGTACTTC	CASSSQGALSYEQYF
TRBD2	TRBJ2-2	-	TRBV25-1	TGTGCCAGCAGTCCCCTTAGACTAGCGGACAACACCGGGGAGCTGTTTTTT	CASSPLRLADNTGELFF
-	TRBJ2-2	-	TRBV4-3	TGCGCCAGCAGCCAGCGACTAGTATCGGACACCGGGGAGCTGTTTTTT	CASSQRLVSDTGELFF
-	TRBJ2-1	-	TRBV6-1	TGTGCCAGCAGTGAACAGGGTGGTGAGCAGTTCTTC	CASSEQGGEQFF
-	TRBJ2-2	-	TRBV19	TGTGCCAGTAAAAGGTCCGGGACCGGGGAGCTGTTTTTT	CASKRSGTGELFF
-	TRBJ2-7	-	TRBV29-1	TGCAGCGTTATTTTGCAGGGGATAAGAAATTACGAGCAGTACTTC	CSVILQGIRNYEQYF
-	TRBJ2-7	-	TRBV10-3	TGTGCCATCAGTGAGTCCCAGTTACTAGGGCCGTCTGAGCAGTACTTC	CAISESQLLGPSEQYF
-	TRBJ2-2	-	TRBV13	TGTGCCAGCAGCTTAAAAGAGGTAGCTCTAAACACCGGGGAGCTGTTTTTT	CASSLKEVALNTGELFF
TRBD2	TRBJ2-2	-	TRBV9	TGTGCCAGCAGCGCTAGCGGGGGAACGAACACCGGGGAGCTGTTTTTT	CASSASGGTNTGELFF
-	TRBJ2-5	-	TRBV19	TGTGCCAGTAGCGGACAGACCCAAGAGACCCAGTACTTC	CASSGQTQETQYF
-	TRBJ1-1	-	TRBV11-3	TGTGCCAGCAGCTTGGGGGGGGCCCTGAACACTGAAGCTTTCTTT	CASSLGGALNTEAFF
-	TRBJ1-3	-	TRBV19	TGTGCCTCCTCCCGATCGGTGAGCTCTGGAAACACCATATATTTT	CASSRSVSSGNTIYF
-	TRBJ1-1	-	TRBV2	TGTGCCAGCCATTTCGGGGGTGAAGCTTTCTTT	CASHFGGEAFF
-	TRBJ1-5	once	TRBV5-8	TGTGCCAGCAGCTTGGATTTCGTTTGGGGGGGTCAGCCCCAGCATTTT	CASSLDFVWGGQPQHF
-	TRBJ1-5	-	TRBV19	TGTGCCAGTAGTCAGAGAACAGGGAGGGATCAGCCCCAGCATTTT	CASSQRTGRDQPQHF
TRBD1	TRBJ1-4	-	TRBV2	TGTGCCAGCAGAGCACAGGGGGCAGCTAATGAAAAACTGTTTTTT	CASRAQGAANEKLFF
TRBD1	TRBJ1-5	once	TRBV6-1	TGTGCCAGCAGTGAAGAAAGATGGGGACAGGGAATCATCCCGTATAGCAATCAGCCCCAGCATTTT	CASSEERWGQGIIPYSNQPQHF
-	TRBJ1-1	once	TRBV9	TGTGCCAGCAGCGTAGAACAGGTGAACACTGAAGCTTTCTTT	CASSVEQVNTEAFF
-	TRBJ1-1	-	TRBV27	TGTGCCAGCATTAATTCGGACAGAAACACTGAAGCTTTCTTT	CASINSDRNTEAFF
-	TRBJ2-1	-	TRBV9	TGTGCCAGCAGCGCTCCCCTCGGATTAGCGGACCACAATGAGCAGTTCTTC	CASSAPLGLADHNEQFF
-	TRBJ2-7	-	TRBV4-2	TGTGCCAGCAGCCAAGGAACAGGGGAGCAGTACTTC	CASSQGTGEQYF
-	TRBJ2-7	-	TRBV2	TGTGCCAGCAGTCCCCTCTACGAGCAGTACTTC	CASSPLYEQYF
TRBD1	TRBJ2-7	-	TRBV28	TGTGCCAGCAGACTTCTACCGGGACAGGGGTCCCACGAGCAGTACTTC	CASRLLPGQGSHEQYF
TRBD1	TRBJ2-7	-	TRBV7-9	TGTGCCAGCAGCTCAGAAGCAGGGGGCGCTTCCTACGAGCAGTACTTC	CASSSEAGGASYEQYF